This TCR beta chain derives from a study of neurological immune-mediated disorders. Study summary: The disease course was relapsing-remitting in 31 and secondary progressive in about 8.5% of the roughly 34 multiple sclerosis patients. Whole-study results and caveats: The level of TCR clonal expansion was highest in patients with HTLV-1-associated myelopathy and lowest in multiple sclerosis, where it fell below the level seen in healthy controls.

This clonotype was detected only a few times. What it recognizes is unknown. MiXCR was run by TCRdb on the 5' RACE reads, yielding one entry per CDR3 protein. The sample includes some 57,000 distinct CDR3 sequences, roughly 3.8% of them seen just once. Germline loops: CDR1 DFQATT, CDR2 SNEGSKA (reference sequence). This CDR3 has 18 amino acids. With 3 bases clipped from V and 4 bases from J, the junction kept 13 bases outside the gene matches. The receptor was isolated from a man between 60 and 75 years old with multiple sclerosis. The sample taken for sequencing was PBMCs. The rearrangement links TRBV20-1 to TRBJ2-1; 12 bases agree with TRBD2. CDR3 region: CSARGLAGGPVSYNEQFF. The DNA of the CDR3 is TGCAGTGCTAGGGGCCTAGCGGGAGGGCCGGTTTCTTACAATGAGCAGTTCTTC.